The 31 T cell receptor beta chains given below trace back to one sample, sequenced in a study of T cells in Graves' hyperthyroidism and ophthalmopathy. TCR beta CDR3 regions were amplified from RNA. With the HTBI primer set, the TCR CDR3 went through a first round of RT-PCR. TCRdb re-called the multiplex PCR reads through MiXCR, storing one row per CDR3 protein. The sample includes hundreds of thousands of distinct CDR3 sequences, approximately 40% of them seen just once. Sequencing used blood. The source is a middle-aged woman with Graves' hyperthyroidism.

The rearrangement joins TRBV9 to TRBJ1-3, with TRBD1 identical over 8 bases. The CDR3 loop spans 18 amino acids. Germline CDR1 is SGDLS and CDR2 is YYNGEE. After removal of 0 bases from V and 7 bases from J, the junction contained 15 bases not matched to a gene. CDR3 in amino acids: CASSVGGPLTGDDNTIYF. The CDR3 nucleotides are TGTGCCAGCAGCGTAGGGGGCCCCCTGACAGGGGATGACAACACCATATATTTT.

This chain connects TRBV7-9 to TRBJ2-2, with D maybe TRBD2 (6 bases). In germline, CDR1 is SEHNR, CDR2 FQNEAQ (reference sequence). V was clipped by 5 bases and J by 6 bases, with 13 bases between them. The CDR3 is 14 residues long. In DNA form, the CDR3 reads TGTGCCAGCAGCCCAACCCGACTAGCCGGGGAGCTGTTTTTT. Translated, it gives CASSPTRLAGELFF.

This clonotype was observed at least ten times. The chain recombines TRBV20-1 with TRBJ2-6; D possibly corresponds to TRBD1 (5 bases). Deletions cut 4 bases from V and 2 bases from J, with 6 bases between. The germline V gene encodes CDR1 DFQATT and CDR2 SNEGSKA (reference sequence). The CDR3 loop spans 13 amino acids. As DNA, the CDR3 is TGCAGTGCTACAGGGACTGGGGCCAACGTCCTGACTTTC. This gives the protein CSATGTGANVLTF.

This clonotype was counted at least ten times. The chain uses TRBV5-5 and TRBJ1-1; the match to TRBD1 covers 7 bases. Germline CDR1 and CDR2: SGHKS and YYEKEE (reference sequence). The trim removed 4 bases at V and 9 bases at J, leaving 9 bases unmatched. This CDR3 comprises 13 residues. The CDR3: CASSPGGLIKAFF. CDR3 sequence (DNA): TGTGCCAGCAGCCCAGGGGGATTAATCAAAGCTTTCTTT.

The chain has TRBV7-2 and TRBJ2-7; 11 bases map to TRBD1. The CDR3 runs to 14 residues. Germline V gene sequence: CDR1 SGHTA, CDR2 FQGNSA. V lost 8 bases, J lost 3 bases, and 6 bases stayed unmatched. The CDR3 DNA is TGTGCCAGCTTCACCGGGACAGGGGGCTACGAGCAGTACTTC. Protein product: CASFTGTGGYEQYF.

This chain uses TRBV7-2 with TRBJ1-2, with D perhaps TRBD1 (5 bases). Germline assignment: CDR1 SGHTA and CDR2 FQGNSA. The length of the CDR3 is 14 residues. Trimming stripped 4 bases from V and 6 bases from J, with 15 bases between. CDR3 sequence reads: CASSWGTGVDGYTF. In DNA form, the CDR3 reads TGTGCCAGCAGCTGGGGGACTGGAGTTGATGGCTACACCTTC.

The chain recombines TRBV6-6 with TRBJ2-2; D is perhaps TRBD2 (6 bases). Trimming pared 4 bases from V and 4 bases from J, leaving 16 bases between. CDR3 length: 16 residues. Germline V gene data show CDR1 as MNHNY and CDR2 as SVGAGI (reference sequence). DNA for the CDR3: TGTGCCAGCAGTTTCGCCCAGACGGGAGCCACCGGGGAGCTGTTTTTT. It encodes CASSFAQTGATGELFF.

The sample holds many counts of this clonotype. The chain recombines TRBV15 with TRBJ1-2, with D hard to call. Between the trimmed V and J ends, which lost 3 bases and 8 bases, there was a span of 16 bases. CDR3 size: 14 residues. Germline V gives CDR1 LNHNV, CDR2 YYDKDF (reference sequence). The CDR3 coding sequence is TGTGCCACCAGCAGCGTGGGCGTGGGCTTCGGCTACACCTTC. Translated, it gives CATSSVGVGFGYTF.

This clonotype was counted at least ten times. The CDR3 loop is CSLTLVLNTEAFF. The CDR3 coding sequence is TGCAGCTTAACTCTCGTGCTGAACACTGAAGCTTTCTTT. J is TRBJ1-1 and V is TRBV29-1; D is ambiguous. Per germline, CDR1 SQVTM and CDR2 ANQGSEA. This CDR3 contains 13 residues. Trimming removed 8 bases at V and 0 bases at J, with 13 bases between.

This clonotype occurred many times. The chain couples TRBV7-8 to TRBJ1-4, with TRBD1 as a possible D gene (5 bases). V was cut by 3 bases and J by 7 bases, with 18 bases left in between. Germline CDR1 is SGHVS and CDR2 is FQNEAQ. The CDR3 runs 16 residues. The CDR3 loop is CASSFNRGGIGEKLFF. For the CDR3, the DNA is TGTGCCAGCAGCTTTAATCGTGGGGGGATCGGTGAAAAACTGTTTTTT.

This rearrangement joins TRBV20-1 to TRBJ2-5, with 9 positions matching TRBD2. Trimming at V came to 7 bases and at J to 3 bases, leaving 9 bases not matched to a gene. This CDR3 is 14 amino acids long. Germline CDR1 DFQATT, CDR2 SNEGSKA (reference sequence). CDR3 in DNA: TGCAGTGGAAAGGGGCTAGCGGGGAAAGAGACCCAGTACTTC. It encodes CSGKGLAGKETQYF.

Comments on this clonotype: Being one base from a much bigger clone, this may be a read error. The chain has TRBV2 and TRBJ1-4; D is perhaps TRBD1 (5 bases). Germline V gene data show CDR1 as SNHLY and CDR2 as FYNNEI. CDR3 length: 16 residues. The CDR3 coding sequence is TGTGCCAGCAGTGAGGGGAGACAGATGGTTAATGAAAAACTGCTTTTT. Protein sequence: CASSEGRQMVNEKLLF.

The sample holds a few counts of this clonotype. V and J are TRBV24-1 and TRBJ2-7, with 10 bases fitting TRBD2. With 7 bases clipped from V and 0 bases from J, the junction kept 5 bases outside the gene matches. Looked up from germline, CDR1 is KGHDR and CDR2 is SFDVKD. The CDR3 contains 15 residues. The CDR3 nucleotides are TGTGCCACCAGGCGAGCGGGAGGGAGCTCCTACGAGCAGTACTTC. Amino acids: CATRRAGGSSYEQYF.

A note on this clonotype: Germline and junction disagree at one end, which may indicate a read error. This rearrangement joins TRBV19 to TRBJ1-1, with 8 bases lining up with TRBD1. CDR3 length: 17 amino acids. The germline gives CDR1 LNHDA, CDR2 SQIVND (reference sequence). The CDR3: CVSKVGDRPAANTEAFF. The DNA of the CDR3 is TGTGTCAGTAAAGTAGGGGACAGGCCGGCGGCGAACACTGAAGCTTTCTTT.

V usage is TRBV29-1 and J usage is TRBJ1-1, with D tentatively TRBD1 (6 bases). The CDR3 is 15 residues long. The V end was cut by 0 bases, the J end by 0 bases, with 11 bases between. Per germline, CDR1 SQVTM and CDR2 ANQGSEA. The CDR3 is CSVEDWAGVNTEAFF. CDR3 coding DNA: TGCAGCGTTGAAGATTGGGCAGGGGTGAACACTGAAGCTTTCTTT.

The sample holds many counts of this clonotype. The V gene is TRBV5-5, the J gene TRBJ1-2; tentatively, D is TRBD1 (6 bases). Trimming pared 0 bases from V and 0 bases from J, leaving 18 bases between. There are 18 residues in the CDR3. Germline CDR1 SGHKS, CDR2 YYEKEE (reference sequence). Here the CDR3 DNA reads TGTGCCAGCAGCTTGGATATAGGACAGTACTTCACTAACTATGGCTACACCTTC. It specifies CASSLDIGQYFTNYGYTF.

This clonotype was counted ten times or more. This chain's CDR3 is CASGSSSPLHF. The CDR3 nucleotides are TGTGCCAGCGGGTCCAGTTCACCCCTCCACTTT. The chain links TRBV27 to TRBJ1-6; D unclear. Trimming left V 8 bases short and J 9 bases short, with 8 bases between. There are 11 residues in the CDR3. Germline-derived CDR1 and CDR2 are MNHEY and SMNVEV (reference sequence).

Comments on this clonotype: This may stem from a read error, because a much larger clone lies one nucleotide away. The V gene is TRBV29-1, the J gene TRBJ2-2; D possibly corresponds to TRBD2 (6 bases). Germline V gives CDR1 SQVTM, CDR2 ANQGSEA. CDR3 length equals 12 residues. CDR3 sequence reads: CSVGRVGGEPFF. For the CDR3, the DNA is TGCAGCGTTGGGAGGGTCGGCGGGGAGCCGTTTTTT.

This clonotype was observed at least ten times. The V and J genes are TRBV12-3 or TRBV12-4 and TRBJ1-2, with unresolved D. V gave up 3 bases and J gave up 0 bases, with 8 bases separating them. The CDR3 has 14 amino acids. As DNA, the CDR3 is TGTGCCAGCAGTTTCGGCCTGACTAACTATGGCTACACCTTC. This gives the protein CASSFGLTNYGYTF.

This clonotype was detected many times. The genes are TRBV10-2 and TRBJ1-2; D is possibly TRBD1 (5 bases). Trimming cost V 5 bases and J 5 bases, with 12 bases left between them. The CDR3 spans 13 residues. The germline CDR1 and CDR2 sequences are WSHSY and SAAADI. The CDR3 nucleotides are TGCGCCAGCAGTCCCATGGGGGAGTATGGCTACACCTTC. This translates into CASSPMGEYGYTF.

About this clonotype: A clone one base away is much larger, so this may be a read error. The chain employs TRBV20-1 and TRBJ1-1; D gene ambiguous. Germline values: CDR1 DFQATT, CDR2 SNEGSKA (reference sequence). The CDR3 extends over 13 amino acids. In DNA, the CDR3 is TGCAGTGCTAGAGCGCAGTTGAACACTGGAGCTTTCTTT. Translating it yields CSARAQLNTGAFF.

The sample holds many counts of this clonotype. V and J are TRBV29-1 and TRBJ1-5, with unresolved D. This CDR3 spans 12 amino acids. Germline V gives CDR1 SQVTM, CDR2 ANQGSEA. Between the trimmed V and J ends, which lost 4 bases and 7 bases, there was a span of 11 bases. The CDR3 spells CSVGGVGQPQHF. DNA for the CDR3: TGCAGCGTTGGCGGGGTAGGACAGCCCCAGCATTTT.

This clonotype has at least ten counts. DNA for the CDR3: TGTGCCATCAGTAGGGACGGCACTGAAGCTTTCTTT. Protein sequence: CAISRDGTEAFF. V is TRBV10-3 and J is TRBJ1-1, with D perhaps TRBD1 (5 bases). The germline V and J ends were trimmed by 5 bases and 4 bases, with 8 bases remaining between them. The CDR3 length is 12 residues. Germline CDR1 is ENHRY and CDR2 is SYGVKD.

Turning to this clonotype: A much larger clone differs from this one at a single base, so this may be a read error. CDR3 coding DNA: TGTGCCGGCCGAGCGGAAGGACGAGAGACCCAGTACTTC. This encodes CAGRAEGRETQYF. The V and J genes are TRBV6-1 and TRBJ2-5; the D gene is possibly TRBD2 (5 bases). This CDR3 contains 13 residues. The V end lost 11 bases, the J end lost 4 bases, and 17 bases lay between the germline ends. Germline V CDR1 and CDR2: MNHNS, SASEGT.

About this clonotype: A read error is possible here, since a much larger clone lies one base away. The chain uses TRBV25-1 and TRBJ2-7, with 10 bases fitting TRBD2. The germline V gene has CDR1 MGHDK and CDR2 SYGVNS. CDR3 length equals 14 residues. CDR3 bases: TGTGCCAGCAGTGATGCTCTAGCGGGAGACGAGCGGTACTTC. Residues: CASSDALAGDERYF.

This clonotype was counted ten times or more. This rearrangement joins TRBV4-2 to TRBJ1-6; 8 positions agree with TRBD1. Germline CDR1 and CDR2: LGHNA and YNFKEQ. The CDR3 is 16 residues long. Trimming cost V 4 bases and J 7 bases; bases outside gene matches: 9. CDR3: CASSREAGTGNSPLHF. In nucleotides, the CDR3 is TGTGCCAGCAGCCGCGAAGCCGGGACAGGCAATTCACCCCTCCACTTT.

This clonotype was seen many times. V usage is TRBV19 and J usage is TRBJ2-5, with TRBD1 as a possible D gene (6 bases). The CDR3 has 13 residues. V lost 8 bases and J 5 bases, leaving 15 bases between the germline ends. Per the germline V gene, CDR1 is LNHDA and CDR2 is SQIVND (reference sequence). For the CDR3, the DNA is TGTGCCAGTCAGGGCGCAGGGGAGGAGACCCAGTACTTC. Translation: CASQGAGEETQYF.

This clonotype was counted many times. CDR3 bases: TGCAGTGCTAGAGGTGATAGCGGGAGGTACGAGCAGTACTTC. It specifies CSARGDSGRYEQYF. The rearrangement uses TRBV20-1 and TRBJ2-7, with 10 bases matching TRBD2. The germline gives CDR1 DFQATT, CDR2 SNEGSKA (reference sequence). This CDR3 comprises 14 residues. V shed 1 base, J shed 4 bases, and the junction held 4 bases outside the gene matches.

In DNA, the CDR3 is TGTGCCCAGGGAGGGGACCAGCCCCAGCATTTT. Its translation is CAQGGDQPQHF. The chain combines TRBV24-1 with TRBJ1-5; perhaps TRBD1 as D (5 bases). Germline V gene sequence: CDR1 KGHDR, CDR2 SFDVKD. The V end lost 12 bases, the J end lost 7 bases, and 12 bases lay between the germline ends. This CDR3 spans 11 amino acids.

This clonotype was seen ten or more times. This chain connects TRBV20-1 to TRBJ2-5; D gene unclear. V lost 6 bases and J lost 8, with 10 bases in between. This CDR3 has 10 amino acids. The V gene's germline CDR1 is DFQATT and CDR2 SNEGSKA (reference sequence). CDR3 in DNA: TGCAGTGCGGCGTCTTTCACCCAGTACTTC. Protein: CSAASFTQYF.

A few counts support this clonotype. This chain connects TRBV11-2 to TRBJ1-2; the D gene is possibly TRBD1 (5 bases). The V and J ends lost 1 base and 0 bases respectively, with 15 bases between them. CDR1 is SGHAT, CDR2 FQNNGV, per germline. The CDR3 sequence is 17 residues long. The CDR3 protein is CASSLGTGGLPNYGYTF. The DNA of the CDR3 is TGTGCCAGCAGCTTAGGAACAGGCGGCCTCCCTAACTATGGCTACACCTTC.